A selection of T cell receptor beta chains follows, all from one sample in a study of OX40 agonist ivuxolimab in advanced cancers. Clones were sequenced by immunoSEQ multiplex PCR, and TCRdb holds only the in-frame ones, with some missing. The sample shows about 22,000 clones, about 85% of them seen only once. Sequenced here: CD4+ or CD8+ T cells sorted from blood, sampled in a trial of the OX40 agonist ivuxolimab. These receptor sequences come from an adult with an advanced solid tumor such as melanoma, head and neck, liver or kidney cancer. Both conserved end residues are part of each CDR3. A D gene is named only where the DNA matches it firmly. Size values are once, few and many counts, or a class for expanded clones, and some rows have none.

J,size,V,D,CDR3,DNA
TRBJ2-1,NA,TRBV7-9,NA,CASSLASPEQFF,TGTGCCAGCAGCTTAGCCAGTCCCGAGCAGTTCTTC
TRBJ1-5,NA,TRBV27,TRBD1,CASSLTGGHQPQHF,TGTGCCAGCAGTTTGACAGGGGGCCATCAGCCCCAGCATTTT
TRBJ2-1,NA,TRBV5-5,NA,CASSLRGTYNEQFF,TGTGCCAGCAGCTTAAGGGGAACGTACAATGAGCAGTTCTTC
TRBJ2-7,NA,TRBV27,TRBD2,CASSIAGPYEQYF,TGTGCCAGCAGTATAGCGGGGCCCTACGAGCAGTACTTC
TRBJ2-1,NA,TRBV5-6,TRBD2,CASSLAGPSYNEQFF,TGTGCCAGCAGTTTAGCGGGGCCCTCCTACAATGAGCAGTTCTTC
TRBJ2-7,NA,TRBV7-2,NA,CASSLTPGLYEQYF,TGTGCCAGCAGCTTAACCCCGGGTCTCTACGAGCAGTACTTC
TRBJ1-3,NA,TRBV28,TRBD1,CASSPGGGNTIYF,TGTGCCAGCAGTCCAGGGGGAGGAAACACCATATATTTT
TRBJ2-5,NA,TRBV7-9,TRBD1,CASSLGGTVKETQYF,TGTGCCAGCAGCTTAGGGGGGACAGTAAAAGAGACCCAGTACTTC
TRBJ2-7,NA,TRBV4-3,TRBD1,CASSLDRVAYEQYF,TGCGCCAGCAGCCTGGACAGGGTGGCCTACGAGCAGTACTTC
TRBJ2-1,once,TRBV6-1,NA,CGSSQELNEQFF,TGTGGCAGTTCACAGGAATTAAATGAGCAGTTCTTC
TRBJ2-7,NA,TRBV11-3,TRBD1,CASSPGTGGFYEQYF,TGTGCCAGCAGCCCCGGGACAGGGGGTTTTTACGAGCAGTACTTC
TRBJ2-7,NA,TRBV7-3,TRBD1,CASSLEGTGSYEQYF,TGTGCCAGCAGCTTAGAGGGGACAGGGTCCTACGAGCAGTACTTC
TRBJ2-5,NA,TRBV19,TRBD2,CASSIEAGGQETQYF,TGTGCCAGTAGTATAGAAGCGGGGGGGCAAGAGACCCAGTACTTC
TRBJ2-1,NA,TRBV27,NA,CASSQNNEQFF,TGTGCCAGCAGCCAAAACAATGAGCAGTTCTTC
TRBJ2-5,NA,TRBV11-1,NA,CASSLDGETQYF,TGTGCCAGCAGCTTAGACGGGGAGACCCAGTACTTC
TRBJ2-5,NA,TRBV5-6,NA,CASSPPDGEETQYF,TGTGCCAGCAGCCCCCCGGACGGAGAAGAGACCCAGTACTTC
TRBJ1-4,NA,TRBV30,NA,CALTGPTNEKLFF,TGTGCCTTGACAGGACCAACTAATGAAAAACTGTTTTTT
TRBJ2-3,NA,TRBV13,NA,CASSWDSQEYF,TGTGCCAGCAGCTGGGACTCCCAAGAGTATTTT
TRBJ2-6,NA,TRBV4-2,NA,CASSHRPTWTWANVLTF,TGTGCCAGCAGCCATAGGCCCACCTGGACTTGGGCCAACGTCCTGACTTTC
TRBJ2-6,NA,TRBV15,TRBD1,CATTDLYGTDGANVLTF,TGTGCCACCACTGATCTATACGGGACAGATGGGGCCAACGTCCTGACTTTC
TRBJ2-3,NA,TRBV27,NA,CASSPLEGGTDTQYF,TGTGCCAGCAGTCCACTTGAGGGAGGCACAGATACGCAGTATTTT
TRBJ2-7,NA,TRBV5-1,TRBD2,CASSLERGGHHEQYF,TGCGCCAGCAGCTTGGAGCGGGGAGGGCACCACGAGCAGTACTTC
TRBJ2-3,once,TRBV10-3,NA,CAISGHLGGLGTDTQYF,TGTGCCATCAGTGGCCATTTGGGGGGCCTCGGCACAGATACGCAGTATTTT
TRBJ2-3,NA,TRBV2,NA,CAGRSDTQYF,TGTGCCGGCCGGTCGGATACGCAGTATTTT
TRBJ2-7,NA,TRBV25-1,TRBD2,CASSELAGVGGYYEQYF,TGTGCCAGCAGTGAACTTGCGGGGGTGGGGGGATACTACGAGCAGTACTTC
TRBJ2-5,NA,TRBV7-6,TRBD2,CASSWSAGELETQYF,TGTGCCAGCAGCTGGTCGGCGGGAGAATTGGAGACCCAGTACTTC
TRBJ2-3,NA,TRBV19,NA,CASSIRGRGDTQYF,TGTGCCAGTAGTATAAGGGGGCGGGGAGATACGCAGTATTTT
TRBJ2-7,NA,TRBV28,NA,CASSFAGPYEQYF,TGTGCCAGCAGTTTTGCAGGGCCTTACGAGCAGTACTTC
TRBJ1-4,once,TRBV7-9,TRBD1,CASSSPRGQGEKLFF,TGTGCCAGCAGCTCACCCAGGGGGCAGGGTGAAAAACTGTTTTTT
TRBJ2-5,NA,TRBV30,NA,CAYGLPGDETQYF,TGTGCCTACGGACTTCCCGGAGATGAGACCCAGTACTTC
TRBJ1-1,NA,TRBV7-9,NA,CASREYPNTEAFF,TGTGCCAGCCGGGAGTATCCGAACACTGAAGCTTTCTTT
TRBJ2-1,NA,TRBV6-5,NA,CASSYGSEQFF,TGTGCCAGCAGTTACGGATCTGAGCAGTTCTTC
TRBJ2-7,NA,TRBV27,TRBD1,CASSWQGAYEQYF,TGTGCCAGCAGTTGGCAGGGGGCCTACGAGCAGTACTTC
TRBJ1-5,NA,TRBV6-1,NA,CASSEVQYRGDQPQHF,TGTGCCAGCAGTGAAGTTCAGTACCGGGGCGATCAGCCCCAGCATTTT
TRBJ1-6,NA,TRBV6-5,TRBD1,CASRISTGDQSPLHF,TGTGCCAGCAGGATCTCAACAGGGGATCAGTCACCCCTCCACTTT
TRBJ2-3,few,TRBV7-2,NA,CASSFEGSDTQYF,TGTGCCAGCAGCTTCGAGGGGTCAGATACGCAGTATTTT
TRBJ1-5,NA,TRBV7-8,TRBD1,CASSLARGTDNQPQHF,TGTGCCAGCAGCTTAGCGCGGGGGACAGACAATCAGCCCCAGCATTTT
TRBJ1-1,few,TRBV19,NA,CASSRMNTEAFF,TGTGCCAGTAGCCGGATGAACACTGAAGCTTTCTTT
TRBJ2-1,NA,TRBV27,NA,CASSLLRPDVRYNEQFF,TGTGCCAGCAGTTTATTAAGGCCCGACGTTCGGTACAATGAGCAGTTCTTC
TRBJ1-5,NA,TRBV7-9,TRBD1,CASSPSGGGQPQHF,TGTGCCAGCAGCCCGTCAGGGGGTGGTCAGCCCCAGCATTTT
TRBJ2-1,NA,TRBV7-9,NA,CASSSVLAPSRGEQFF,TGTGCCAGCAGCTCCGTCCTAGCGCCGAGCCGTGGTGAGCAGTTCTTC
TRBJ2-5,NA,TRBV9,TRBD1,CASSVQDRVYQETQYF,TGTGCCAGCAGCGTACAGGACAGGGTGTATCAAGAGACCCAGTACTTC
TRBJ2-6,NA,TRBV4-1,NA,CASSHATTGTSGANVLTF,TGCGCCAGCAGCCACGCTACGACGGGAACCTCTGGGGCCAACGTCCTGACTTTC
TRBJ2-2,few,TRBV5-4,NA,CASSLGTVAGELFF,TGTGCCAGCAGCTTGGGGACCGTAGCCGGGGAGCTGTTTTTT
TRBJ2-7,once,TRBV11-2,NA,CASSSSRIYEQYF,TGTGCCAGCAGCTCAAGCCGGATCTACGAGCAGTACTTC
TRBJ1-6,NA,TRBV4-1,NA,CASSQDEGGNSPLHF,TGCGCCAGCAGCCAAGATGAGGGGGGGAATTCACCCCTCCACTTT
TRBJ1-1,NA,TRBV5-1,TRBD1,CASRTGRGEAFF,TGCGCCAGTAGGACAGGGAGAGGTGAAGCTTTCTTT
TRBJ2-3,once,TRBV27,NA,CASSPPSDTQYF,TGTGCCAGCAGTCCGCCCTCTGATACGCAGTATTTT
TRBJ1-3,NA,TRBV10-2,NA,CASRGEQAPYFSGNTIYF,TGCGCCAGCAGGGGCGAACAGGCTCCCTATTTCTCTGGAAACACCATATATTTT
TRBJ2-1,NA,TRBV7-3,TRBD2,CASSLSGGAYNEQFF,TGTGCCAGCAGCCTAAGCGGGGGGGCTTACAATGAGCAGTTCTTC
TRBJ2-3,NA,TRBV12-5,NA,CASGLSSNQAYTQYF,TGTGCTAGTGGTTTGTCCTCCAACCAGGCCTATACGCAGTATTTT
TRBJ2-3,NA,TRBV7-2,NA,CASVLGASGTDTQYF,TGTGCCAGCGTTTTAGGGGCTAGCGGCACAGATACGCAGTATTTT
TRBJ2-1,NA,TRBV4-2,TRBD2,CASTPGLAAEGEQFF,TGTGCCAGCACCCCGGGACTAGCGGCCGAGGGTGAGCAGTTCTTC
TRBJ2-1,once,TRBV15,TRBD2,CATRTPGLAGNNEQFF,TGTGCCACCCGTACACCGGGACTAGCGGGAAACAATGAGCAGTTCTTC
TRBJ2-7,NA,TRBV7-9,NA,CASSRTVDYEQYF,TGTGCCAGCAGCCGGACCGTTGACTACGAGCAGTACTTC
TRBJ2-1,NA,TRBV5-1,NA,CASSLEPGYNEQFF,TGCGCCAGCAGCTTAGAGCCGGGGTACAATGAGCAGTTCTTC
TRBJ2-3,NA,TRBV6-1,NA,CASSEAGAYPFRDTQYF,TGTGCCAGCAGTGAAGCGGGAGCATACCCCTTCAGGGATACGCAGTATTTT
TRBJ1-4,NA,TRBV2,NA,CASSGIAGVEGTNEKLFF,TGTGCCAGCAGTGGGATAGCGGGCGTTGAGGGAACTAATGAAAAACTGTTTTTT
TRBJ1-5,NA,TRBV6-5,NA,CASSYSSPTLNQPQHF,TGTGCCAGCAGTTACTCGAGTCCGACGCTCAATCAGCCCCAGCATTTT
TRBJ1-1,NA,TRBV29-1,NA,CSVETGKKENEAFF,TGCAGCGTTGAAACAGGGAAGAAGGAGAATGAAGCTTTCTTT